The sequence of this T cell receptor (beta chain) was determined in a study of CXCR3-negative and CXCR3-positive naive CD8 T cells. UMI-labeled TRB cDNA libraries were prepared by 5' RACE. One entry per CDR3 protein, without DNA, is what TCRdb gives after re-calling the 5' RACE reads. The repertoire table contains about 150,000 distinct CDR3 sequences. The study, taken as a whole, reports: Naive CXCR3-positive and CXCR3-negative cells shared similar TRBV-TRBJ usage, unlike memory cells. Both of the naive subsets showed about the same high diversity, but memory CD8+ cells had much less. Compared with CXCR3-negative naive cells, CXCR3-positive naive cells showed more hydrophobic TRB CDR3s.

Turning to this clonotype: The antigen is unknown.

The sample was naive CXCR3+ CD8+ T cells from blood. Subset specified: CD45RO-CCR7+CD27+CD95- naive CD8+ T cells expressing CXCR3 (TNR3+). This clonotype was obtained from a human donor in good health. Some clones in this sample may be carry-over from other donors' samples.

This chain's CDR3 is CASSRVSGEQFF. This chain links TRBV5-1 with TRBJ2-1. Germline loops: CDR1 SGHRS, CDR2 YFSETQ. The CDR3 spans 12 residues.